Below, 7 T cell receptor beta chains from the same sample are listed, as sequenced in a study of immune evolution from preneoplasia to lung adenocarcinoma. Method: immunoSEQ multiplex PCR; TCRdb's copy keeps in-frame clones and lacks some. The sample has 20,000 to 25,000 clones; around 75% are singletons. The sample comprised FFPE invasive lung adenocarcinoma tissue. The receptor set was obtained from a person in their sixties with lung adenocarcinoma.

V usage is TRBV11-3 and J usage is TRBJ2-1, with 11 bases lining up with TRBD2. The germline V gene has CDR1 SGHNT and CDR2 YENEEA. This CDR3 has 15 amino acids. V shed 6 bases and J 5 bases; nucleotides not matched to a gene: 6. In nucleotides, the CDR3 is TGTGCCAGCAGATCGGGACTAGCGGAAAACAATGAGCAGTTCTTC. It codes for CASRSGLAENNEQFF.

This sequence joins TRBV21-1 and TRBJ1-2. TRBV21-1 is a listed pseudogene. There are 16 residues in the CDR3. CDR3 residues: CASIRLGKVGNYGYTF. CDR3 DNA sequence: TGTGCCAGCATCCGGCTCGGGAAGGTGGGTAACTATGGCTACACCTTC.

In its sample, this clone was seen a few times. The chain has TRBV4-1 and TRBJ2-3; perhaps TRBD1 as D (6 bases). The CDR3 extends over 15 amino acids. V lost 2 bases to trimming and J lost 5 bases, with 14 bases between them. The germline V gene has CDR1 MGHRA and CDR2 YSYEKL. Here the CDR3 reads CASSQQGQMGDTQYF. As DNA, the CDR3 is TGCGCCAGCAGCCAACAGGGGCAGATGGGAGATACGCAGTATTTT.

The CDR3 sequence: CASEGGGWKETQYF. CDR3 DNA sequence: TGTGCCAGCGAAGGAGGGGGGTGGAAAGAGACCCAGTACTTC. The rearrangement uses TRBV6-1 and TRBJ2-5, with D perhaps given as TRBD1 or TRBD2 (6 bases each). Per the germline V gene, CDR1 is MNHNS and CDR2 is SASEGT. The germline V and J ends were trimmed by 8 bases and 3 bases, with 16 bases remaining between them. The CDR3 runs 14 residues.

The rearrangement links TRBV7-2 to TRBJ1-1; 7 bases map to TRBD1. The length of the CDR3 is 13 residues. The junction had 0 bases not matched to a gene; V was cut back by 5 bases and J by 0 bases. Germline CDR1 and CDR2: SGHTA and FQGNSA. This chain's CDR3 is CASSGTVNTEAFF. CDR3 bases: TGTGCCAGCAGCGGGACAGTGAACACTGAAGCTTTCTTT.

CDR3 sequence: CASTHGRGLAGVRETQYF. CDR3 sequence (DNA): TGTGCCAGCACCCATGGAAGGGGACTAGCGGGAGTGCGAGAGACCCAGTACTTC. The chain carries TRBV28 and TRBJ2-5, with TRBD2 matching over 14 bases. This CDR3 is 18 amino acids long. Germline V gives CDR1 MDHEN, CDR2 SYDVKM. J gave up 4 bases and V 7 bases, and 14 bases lay outside the gene matches.

The J gene is TRBJ2-3, the V gene TRBV5-6, with 13 positions matching TRBD2. V was pared by 4 bases and J by 2 bases, with 4 bases of the junction left unmatched. The CDR3 has 16 residues. CDR1 is SGHDT and CDR2 is YYEEEE in the germline V gene. CDR3 amino acids: CASSTGTSGTTDTQYF. CDR3 DNA: TGTGCCAGCAGCACTGGGACTAGCGGGACCACAGATACGCAGTATTTT.